What follows are 19 T cell receptor beta chains derived from one specimen sequenced in a study of cytomegalovirus exposure and HLA in healthy donors. PCR used 60 Vbeta primers and 13 Jbeta primers. Method: immunoSEQ multiplex PCR; TCRdb's copy keeps in-frame clones and lacks some. The table shows under 200,000 clones, with roughly two thirds occurring only once. Specimen: PBMCs. These receptors originate from a woman aged 25 to 39 in good health and CMV-seronegative.

The rearrangement uses TRBV27 and TRBJ1-5; D might be TRBD1 (6 bases). Germline V gives CDR1 MNHEY, CDR2 SMNVEV (reference sequence). Deletions cut 2 bases from V and 4 bases from J, with 12 bases between. The CDR3 extends over 15 amino acids. CDR3 sequence (DNA): TGTGCCAGCAGTTTAGAACAGGGCAAAAATCAGCCCCAGCATTTT. It yields the protein CASSLEQGKNQPQHF.

The rearrangement uses TRBV7-2 and TRBJ2-7; 16 nucleotides match TRBD2. Losses at the gene ends were 5 bases for V and 11 bases for J; bases not matched to a gene: 9. The CDR3 spans 15 residues. CDR1 is SGHTA and CDR2 is FQGNSA in the germline V gene. The CDR3 spells CASSPPGLAGGPKYF. In DNA, the CDR3 is TGTGCCAGCAGCCCTCCGGGACTAGCGGGAGGGCCAAAGTACTTC.

This chain joins TRBV2 and TRBJ1-3, with D perhaps TRBD1 (6 bases). V shed 6 bases and J shed 4 bases, with 16 bases lying between them. This CDR3 region has 15 residues. The germline gives CDR1 SNHLY, CDR2 FYNNEI. For the CDR3, the DNA is TGTGCCAGCAGGCTCTCCCGGGACAAAGGAAACACCATATATTTT. It specifies CASRLSRDKGNTIYF.

The chain joins TRBV7-9 to TRBJ1-1; D not resolved. This CDR3 is built from 13 residues. Germline CDR1 reads SEHNR; CDR2 reads FQNEAQ (reference sequence). With 7 bases removed from V and 5 bases from J, the gap between germline ends came to 14 bases. This chain's CDR3 is CASTPVSVTEAFF. The CDR3 bases are TGTGCCAGCACCCCGGTTTCGGTTACTGAAGCTTTCTTT.

CDR3 region: CASSFVGVGQPQHF. The CDR3 DNA reads TGTGCCAGCAGTTTTGTGGGAGTGGGGCAGCCCCAGCATTTT. The chain combines TRBV6-6 with TRBJ1-5; unclear D gene. This CDR3 comprises 14 residues. Trimming removed 4 bases at V and 7 bases at J, with 14 bases between. CDR1 MNHNY and CDR2 SVGAGI come from the germline V gene (reference sequence).

This sequence joins TRBV11-2 and TRBJ2-7; no definite D call. The CDR3 is 11 residues long. CDR1 SGHAT and CDR2 FQNNGV come from the germline V gene. V was trimmed by 3 bases and J by 5 bases, leaving 5 bases between them. The CDR3 DNA reads as TGTGCCAGCAGCTTGTACAACGAGCAGTACTTC. Residues: CASSLYNEQYF. Looking up the rest from reference TRBV11-2 and TRBJ2-7 gives the full variable domain: EAGVAQSPRYKIIEKRQSVAFWCNPISGHATLYWYQQILGQGPKLLIQFQNNGVVDDSQLPKDRFSAERLKGVDSTLKIQPAKLEDSAVYLCASSLYNEQYFGPGTRLTVT.

The table lists this clone with a few counts. J is TRBJ2-3 and V is TRBV5-1; 9 nucleotides align to TRBD1. Germline V gene sequence: CDR1 SGHRS, CDR2 YFSETQ. V dropped 1 base and J dropped 3; count of bases not matched to a gene: 3. The CDR3 sequence is 15 residues long. This CDR3 reads CASSLSGQGTDTQYF. CDR3 coding DNA: TGCGCCAGCAGCTTGTCCGGACAGGGGACAGATACGCAGTATTTT.

The chain uses TRBV10-3 and TRBJ2-3; weak D call: TRBD1 (5 bases). The ends were cut back, 10 bases at V and 3 bases at J, with 17 bases in the middle. CDR1 and CDR2 from the germline V gene are ENHRY and SYGVKD. CDR3 length: 14 residues. CDR3 DNA: TGTGCCAGTCATGGGGCTGACGGAACAGATACGCAGTATTTT. This codes for CASHGADGTDTQYF.

The chain couples TRBV4-3 to TRBJ2-3; D remains unclear. The CDR3 is 14 amino acids. The V end was cut by 1 base, the J end by 4 bases, with 9 bases between. The germline gives CDR1 LGHNA, CDR2 YSLEER. The CDR3 DNA follows: TGCGCCAGCAGCCAAGGTTTTTCGGCAGATACGCAGTATTTT. Encoded protein: CASSQGFSADTQYF.

The chain uses TRBV5-4 and TRBJ1-1; TRBD1 is a possible D gene (5 bases). V was trimmed by 0 bases and J by 2 bases, leaving 11 bases between them. The CDR3 has 15 amino acids. Germline V lookup: CDR1 SGHNT, CDR2 YYREEE (reference sequence). CDR3 in DNA: TGTGCCAGCAGCTTGGGGCTAGGGGCAAACACTGAAGCTTTCTTT. Translation: CASSLGLGANTEAFF.

The genes are TRBV11-2 and TRBJ2-7, with 8 bases matching TRBD1. The germline V gene encodes CDR1 SGHAT and CDR2 FQNNGV. V dropped 1 base and J dropped 2; count of bases not matched to a gene: 7. CDR3 length equals 16 residues. CDR3: CASSLVNRGLAYEQYF. For the CDR3, the DNA is TGTGCCAGCAGCTTAGTTAACAGGGGGTTGGCCTACGAGCAGTACTTC.

V is TRBV4-1 and J is TRBJ2-7; 7 bases are a match to TRBD1. V lost 1 base, J lost 9 bases, and 6 bases stayed unmatched. CDR1 and CDR2 from the germline V gene are MGHRA and YSYEKL. CDR3 length: 13 amino acids. The chain's CDR3 is CASSQVLGGPQYF. The CDR3 bases are TGCGCCAGCAGCCAAGTGTTAGGGGGCCCGCAGTACTTC.

The table lists this clone with a few counts. This chain uses TRBV6-5 with TRBJ2-1, with a tentative D call TRBD1 (5 bases). V was pared by 4 bases and J by 8 bases, with 12 bases between. CDR1 and CDR2 from the germline V gene are MNHEY and SVGAGI. This CDR3 comprises 13 residues. This CDR3 is CASSFRWGHEQFF. DNA of the CDR3: TGTGCCAGCAGTTTTCGCTGGGGCCATGAGCAGTTCTTC.

The CDR3 is CASSQGGALSYEQYF. CDR3 in DNA: TGTGCCAGCAGCCAAGGGGGCGCCCTATCCTACGAGCAGTACTTC. The genes are TRBV7-6 and TRBJ2-7, with TRBD1 identical over 7 bases. This CDR3 is 15 amino acids long. After removal of 5 bases from V and 1 base from J, the junction contained 8 bases not matched to a gene. Germline-derived CDR1 and CDR2 are SGHVS and FNYEAQ.

In its sample, this clone was seen a few times. J is TRBJ2-1 and V is TRBV7-9; 9 bases are shared with TRBD1. Trimming cost V 1 base and J 8 bases; bases outside gene matches: 6. Germline CDR1 SEHNR, CDR2 FQNEAQ (reference sequence). The CDR3 is 15 amino acids. Here the CDR3 reads CASSLGTGVIDEQFF. As DNA, the CDR3 is TGTGCCAGCAGCTTAGGGACAGGGGTTATCGATGAGCAGTTCTTC.

The rearrangement joins TRBV19 to TRBJ2-7; tentatively, D is TRBD2 (5 bases). In germline, CDR1 is LNHDA, CDR2 SQIVND (reference sequence). Trimming left V 0 bases short and J 9 bases short, with 12 bases between. The CDR3 length is 13 residues. The CDR3 is CASSIDGQSGQYF. As DNA, the CDR3 is TGTGCCAGTAGTATAGACGGCCAAAGCGGGCAGTACTTC.

The count of this clone is one. V gene TRBV28 combines with J gene TRBJ1-2; 7 bases map to TRBD1. CDR3 size: 18 residues. Germline V gene sequence: CDR1 MDHEN, CDR2 SYDVKM. Losses at the gene ends were 5 bases for V and 3 bases for J; bases not matched to a gene: 18. The CDR3 protein is CASSPSGTEPSVDYGYTF. In DNA form, the CDR3 reads TGTGCCAGCAGTCCCTCCGGGACAGAGCCATCTGTCGACTATGGCTACACCTTC.

The chain joins TRBV6-1 to TRBJ2-1; 7 bases line up with TRBD2. The CDR3 loop spans 11 amino acids. Germline CDR1 MNHNS, CDR2 SASEGT. The CDR3 region has the DNA TGTGGGGGGGGACGTGGGAATGAGCAGTTCTTC. The encoded protein is CGGGRGNEQFF.

This chain connects TRBV27 to TRBJ1-5; TRBD1 is a possible D gene (5 bases). Germline V gives CDR1 MNHEY, CDR2 SMNVEV (reference sequence). The length of the CDR3 is 17 residues. V lost 3 bases to trimming and J lost 9 bases, with 24 bases between them. In DNA form, the CDR3 reads TGTGCCAGCAGTTTGTCCGGACCCGGGCTCGGGGGTTGGCCCCAGCATTTT. This encodes CASSLSGPGLGGWPQHF.